A selection of T cell receptor beta chains follows, all from one sample in a study of T cell responses to AZD1222 COVID-19 vaccine. The assay was immunoSEQ multiplex PCR, and TCRdb's table has in-frame clones only and misses some. The sample records 35,000 to 45,000 clones, about 78% being singletons. Sequencing was performed on peripheral blood, taken on day 0 of AZD1222 vaccination. These receptors were taken from an adult in good health. Both conserved end residues are part of each CDR3. Fields, in order: V gene, CDR3 length, J gene, clone size, D gene, CDR3 DNA, CDR3 protein. D genes are given only for firm matches. Some rows mark clone size as missing; the rest say once, few, many or name a class of expanded clone.

>TRBV28|17|TRBJ2-7|few|.
TGTGCCAGCAGTTTATTCAGGGACTCCTTGTTAGTTTACGAGCAGTACTTC
CASSLFRDSLLVYEQYF
>TRBV9|14|TRBJ2-3|.|TRBD2
TGTGCCAGCTCCGCGGGAGGGGGCCCTGGCACGCAGTATTTT
CASSAGGGPGTQYF
>TRBV4-2|17|TRBJ2-2|.|.
TGTGCCAGCAGCCCCCAGCCTGGCGGGGGCGATACCGGGGAGCTGTTTTTT
CASSPQPGGGDTGELFF
>TRBV19|15|TRBJ1-5|.|.
TGTGCCACATGGGACGGGGACGGGAGCAATCAGCCCCAGCATTTT
CATWDGDGSNQPQHF
>TRBV7-3|13|TRBJ1-1|once|.
TGTGCCAGCAGCTTAAGCGCGAACACTGAAGCTTTCTTT
CASSLSANTEAFF
>TRBV20-1|15|TRBJ1-1|.|.
TGCAGTGCTAGTCCAATACAGAACATGAACACTGAAGCTTTCTTT
CSASPIQNMNTEAFF
>TRBV7-2|15|TRBJ2-7|.|.
TGTGCCAGCAGCTTATCATCCGGGAACCTCGGCGAGCAGTACTTC
CASSLSSGNLGEQYF
>TRBV6-5|15|TRBJ1-6|few|.
TGTGCCAGCAGCCGCTCGAGCTCCTATAATTCACCCCTCCACTTT
CASSRSSSYNSPLHF
>TRBV13|16|TRBJ2-1|.|.
TGTGCCAGCAGCTTACCGGGGGAGAGGTCCTACAATGAGCAGTTCTTC
CASSLPGERSYNEQFF
>TRBV28|14|TRBJ2-5|.|TRBD2
TGTGCCAGCAGTCCGGGGGGGCGAGGAGAGACCCAGTACTTC
CASSPGGRGETQYF
>TRBV10-3|14|TRBJ1-4|.|TRBD1
TGTGCCACGCTTCCGGGACAGGGTAATGAAAAACTGTTTTTT
CATLPGQGNEKLFF
>TRBV5-1|16|TRBJ2-3|.|TRBD1
TGCGCCAGCAGCTTGGGAGGGGGCCGGGGCACAGATACGCAGTATTTT
CASSLGGGRGTDTQYF
>TRBV18|18|TRBJ2-2|.|TRBD1
TGTGCCAGCTCAACACAACCGGGACAGGGGAAATATGTCGGGGAGCTGTTTTTT
CASSTQPGQGKYVGELFF
>TRBV30|12|TRBJ1-1|.|.
TGTGCCTGGAGACCAGGGAACACTGAAGCTTTCTTT
CAWRPGNTEAFF
>TRBV11-2|17|TRBJ2-1|once|TRBD2
TGTGCCAGCAGCTTCCGGTTGACTAGCGGGGGGCTCAATGAGCAGTTCTTC
CASSFRLTSGGLNEQFF
>TRBV19|13|TRBJ1-1|.|.
TGTGCCAGTGGATGGGCAGTGAACACTGAAGCTTTCTTT
CASGWAVNTEAFF
>TRBV5-6|15|TRBJ2-2|.|.
TGTGCCAGCAGCTTGCAATCCAGGCCACGCCGGGAGCTGTTTTTT
CASSLQSRPRRELFF
>TRBV19|15|TRBJ1-1|.|.
TGTGCCAGTAGTAGGGGGACCGACCGGCTTGGAGAAGCTTTCTTT
CASSRGTDRLGEAFF
>TRBV28|12|TRBJ2-5|.|.
TGTGCCAGCAGTTTATCCGGAGAGACCCAGTACTTC
CASSLSGETQYF
>TRBV18|15|TRBJ1-1|.|.
TGTGCCAGCTCACCACTTTCGCCCCCGGGCACTGAAGCTTTCTTT
CASSPLSPPGTEAFF
>TRBV5-1|18|TRBJ1-3|.|.
TGCGCCAGCAGCTTGGGGTCGAGACCAGACCGCTCTGGAAACACCATATATTTT
CASSLGSRPDRSGNTIYF
>TRBV19|12|TRBJ1-6|.|.
TGTGGGTCCAACACGGCGGATTCACCCCTCCACTTT
CGSNTADSPLHF